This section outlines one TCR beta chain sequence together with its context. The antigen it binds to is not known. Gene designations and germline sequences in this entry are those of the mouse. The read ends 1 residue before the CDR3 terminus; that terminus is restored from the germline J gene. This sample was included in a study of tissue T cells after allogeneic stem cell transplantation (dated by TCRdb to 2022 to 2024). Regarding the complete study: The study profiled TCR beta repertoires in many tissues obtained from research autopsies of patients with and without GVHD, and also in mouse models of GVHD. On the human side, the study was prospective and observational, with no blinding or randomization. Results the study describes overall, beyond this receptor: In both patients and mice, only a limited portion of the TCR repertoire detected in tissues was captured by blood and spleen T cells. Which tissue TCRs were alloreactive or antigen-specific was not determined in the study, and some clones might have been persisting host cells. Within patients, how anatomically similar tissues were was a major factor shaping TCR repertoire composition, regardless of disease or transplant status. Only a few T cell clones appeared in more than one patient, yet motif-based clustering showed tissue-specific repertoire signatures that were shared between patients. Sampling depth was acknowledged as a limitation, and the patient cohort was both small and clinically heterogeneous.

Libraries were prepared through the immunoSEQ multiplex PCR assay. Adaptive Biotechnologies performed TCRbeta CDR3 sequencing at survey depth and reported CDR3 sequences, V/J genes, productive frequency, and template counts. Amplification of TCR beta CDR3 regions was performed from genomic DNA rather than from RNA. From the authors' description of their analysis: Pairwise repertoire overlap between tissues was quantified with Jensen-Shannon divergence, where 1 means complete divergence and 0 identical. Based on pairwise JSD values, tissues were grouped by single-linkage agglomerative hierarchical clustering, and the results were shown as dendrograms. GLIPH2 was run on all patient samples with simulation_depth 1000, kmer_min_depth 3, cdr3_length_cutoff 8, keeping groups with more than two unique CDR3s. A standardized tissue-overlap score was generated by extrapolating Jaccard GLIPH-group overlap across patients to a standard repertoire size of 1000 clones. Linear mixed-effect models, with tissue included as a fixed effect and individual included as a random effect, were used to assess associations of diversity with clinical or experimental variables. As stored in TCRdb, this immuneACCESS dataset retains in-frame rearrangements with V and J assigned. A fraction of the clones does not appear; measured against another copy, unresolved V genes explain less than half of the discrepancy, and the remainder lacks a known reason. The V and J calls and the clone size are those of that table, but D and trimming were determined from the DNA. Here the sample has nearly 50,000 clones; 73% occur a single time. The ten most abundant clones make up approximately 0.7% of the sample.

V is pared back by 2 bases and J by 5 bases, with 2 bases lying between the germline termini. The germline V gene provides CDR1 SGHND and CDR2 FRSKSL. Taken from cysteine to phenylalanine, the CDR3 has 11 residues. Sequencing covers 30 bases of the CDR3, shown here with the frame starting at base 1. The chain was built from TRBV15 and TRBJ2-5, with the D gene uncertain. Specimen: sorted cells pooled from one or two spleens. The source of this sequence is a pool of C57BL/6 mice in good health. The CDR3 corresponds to CASSLRDTQYF. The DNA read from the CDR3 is TGTGCCAGCAGTTTAAGAGACACCCAGTAC. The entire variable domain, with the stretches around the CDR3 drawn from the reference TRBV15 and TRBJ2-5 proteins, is DAGVTQTPRHEVAEKGQTIILKCEPVSGHNDLFWYRQTKIQGLELLSYFRSKSLMEDGGAFKDRFKAEMLNSSFSTLKIQPTEPKDSAVYLCASSLRDTQYFGPGTRLLVL.